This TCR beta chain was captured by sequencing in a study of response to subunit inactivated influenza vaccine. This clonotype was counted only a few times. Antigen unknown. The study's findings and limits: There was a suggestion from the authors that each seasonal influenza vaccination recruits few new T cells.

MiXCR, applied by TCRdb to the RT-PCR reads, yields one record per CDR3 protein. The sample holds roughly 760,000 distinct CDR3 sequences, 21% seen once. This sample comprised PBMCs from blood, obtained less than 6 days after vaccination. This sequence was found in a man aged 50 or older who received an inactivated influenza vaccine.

DNA for the CDR3: TGCAGTGCCCTCCGGGGGGCCGCCCAAGAGACCCAGTACTTC. Amino acid sequence: CSALRGAAQETQYF. The rearrangement links TRBV20-1 to TRBJ2-5; D might be TRBD2 (7 bases). The CDR3 sequence is 14 residues long. V gave up 6 bases and J gave up 1 base, with 15 bases separating them. CDR1 and CDR2 (germline): DFQATT, SNEGSKA (reference sequence).